Sequencing of this TCR beta chain was carried out in a study of blood T cell repertoires in COVID-19. Background on the study: Acute and convalescent COVID-19 samples came from the United States, Italy and Spain. PBMCs, B-cell-depleted T cells, or T cells were the source of the cDNA or gDNA that made up the material.

Methods used by the authors: Estimation of nucleated cell counts relied on the amplification of reference gene primers. TCRdb's copy holds only in-frame clones and misses some; the assay was immunoSEQ multiplex PCR. The V and J calls and clone size were taken over from that table, and D and trimming were inferred from the DNA. The data show approximately 140,000 clones, 84% seen once. This receptor was obtained from an older man with acute or convalescent COVID-19. Sequenced: peripheral blood.

CDR3 coding DNA: TGTGCCAGCAGCCAAGATTGGCAGGGCGGCGACACCGGGGAGCTGTTTTTT. Translating gives CASSQDWQGGDTGELFF. The rearrangement uses TRBV4-2 and TRBJ2-2, with D tentatively TRBD1 (5 bases). The length of the CDR3 is 17 residues. CDR1 and CDR2 from the germline V gene are LGHNA and YNFKEQ. The V gene lost 0 bases and the J gene lost 3 bases, with 14 bases spanning the gap.